These 31 T cell receptor beta chains share one sample of origin, sequenced in a study of T cells in localized non-small cell lung cancer. Assay: immunoSEQ multiplex PCR; the TCRdb copy retains only in-frame clones and omits some. Among approximately 89,000 clones listed, about 78% were seen once. The sequencing used PBMCs, collected before any cancer treatment. The receptors were gathered from a man between 40 and 70 years old with stage II squamous cell lung carcinoma.

This clone came up once. This chain uses TRBV6-1 with TRBJ1-3; 7 bases fit TRBD1. V was clipped by 4 bases and J by 0 bases; unmatched bases: 9. This CDR3 contains 17 residues. Germline CDR1 is MNHNS and CDR2 is SASEGT. The CDR3 loop reads CASSGPPGGRSGNTIYF. The CDR3 DNA follows: TGTGCCAGCAGTGGCCCCCCAGGGGGGCGCTCTGGAAACACCATATATTTT.

This chain connects TRBV18 to TRBJ2-1, with 9 bases identical to TRBD1. CDR1 is KGHSH and CDR2 is LQKENI in the germline V gene. The ends lost 0 bases at V and 9 bases at J; junction bases unmatched: 3. This CDR3 is built from 14 residues. The CDR3, as DNA: TGTGCCAGCTCACCACCGTACAGGGGGCTTGAGCAGTTCTTC. This sequence encodes CASSPPYRGLEQFF.

This chain links TRBV27 with TRBJ2-3; D assignment may be TRBD1 or TRBD2 (5 bases each). V lost 10 bases and J lost 0, with 17 bases in between. The CDR3 has 15 amino acids. Germline loops: CDR1 MNHEY, CDR2 SMNVEV (reference sequence). CDR3 residues: CATRWGITSTDTQYF. CDR3 coding DNA: TGTGCCACCCGGTGGGGGATAACCAGCACAGATACGCAGTATTTT.

This clone was recorded only once. The rearrangement links TRBV2 to TRBJ1-1; D not certain. This CDR3 region has 14 residues. Germline CDR1 reads SNHLY; CDR2 reads FYNNEI. V lost 6 bases and J lost 1, with 12 bases in between. The CDR3, as DNA: TGTGCCAGCAGACAGCAGGTCGGGAACACTGAAGCTTTCTTT. This codes for CASRQQVGNTEAFF.

The chain joins TRBV25-1 to TRBJ2-2; 8 nucleotides match TRBD1. This CDR3 is 14 amino acids long. From germline, CDR1 is MGHDK and CDR2 SYGVNS. The V gene end was trimmed by 5 bases and the J gene end by 8 bases; junction bases not matched to a gene: 7. The CDR3 here is CASSFRGLMGELFF. CDR3 nucleotides: TGTGCCAGCAGTTTCAGGGGGCTAATGGGGGAGCTGTTTTTT.

This chain connects TRBV7-2 to TRBJ1-5; TRBD1 aligns across 9 bases. The CDR3 runs 14 residues. CDR1 is SGHTA, CDR2 FQGNSA, per germline. Losses at the gene ends were 4 bases for V and 5 bases for J; bases not matched to a gene: 3. CDR3 protein: CASSSRTGDQPQHF. The CDR3 DNA sequence: TGTGCCAGCAGCTCTCGGACAGGGGATCAGCCCCAGCATTTT.

The gene calls are TRBV28 and TRBJ1-5, with 8 bases that match TRBD1. This CDR3 is built from 15 residues. CDR1 and CDR2 (germline): MDHEN, SYDVKM. J gave up 1 base and V 5 bases, and 4 bases lay outside the gene matches. This chain's CDR3 is CASSTWTGSNQPQHF. The CDR3 DNA reads TGTGCCAGCAGTACCTGGACAGGGAGCAATCAGCCCCAGCATTTT.

V is TRBV29-1 and J is TRBJ1-3, with no clear D. The germline V gene encodes CDR1 SQVTM and CDR2 ANQGSEA. Trimming pared 7 bases from V and 3 bases from J, leaving 13 bases between. CDR3 length: 13 residues. The CDR3 sequence is CSAVGGDGNTIYF. The DNA for the CDR3 is TGCAGCGCCGTGGGTGGTGATGGAAACACCATATATTTT.

This clone has a single count. V usage is TRBV18 and J usage is TRBJ2-3, with TRBD1 identical over 8 bases. CDR3 size: 18 residues. Germline CDR1 KGHSH, CDR2 LQKENI. Trimming at V came to 10 bases and at J to 0 bases, leaving 18 bases not matched to a gene. The CDR3 nucleotides are TGTGCCACCTTCCGGGCGACAGGGGACGCTAAGAGCACAGATACGCAGTATTTT. Its protein product is CATFRATGDAKSTDTQYF.

V gene TRBV7-2 combines with J gene TRBJ2-3; TRBD2 aligns across 11 bases. The CDR3 length is 15 residues. V was clipped by 4 bases and J by 6 bases; unmatched bases: 6. Germline CDR1 is SGHTA and CDR2 is FQGNSA. CDR3 in amino acids: CASSSRSGGADTQYF. CDR3 bases: TGTGCCAGCAGCTCCCGTAGCGGGGGGGCCGATACGCAGTATTTT.

The chain couples TRBV7-8 to TRBJ1-2; D not certain. Per germline, CDR1 SGHVS and CDR2 FQNEAQ. The CDR3 sequence is 13 residues long. Trimming took 1 base from V and 10 from J, leaving 13 bases between them. CDR3 loop: CASSLVIGPPYTF. The CDR3 bases are TGTGCCAGCAGCTTAGTTATTGGGCCCCCCTACACCTTC.

The genes are TRBV7-6 and TRBJ2-7, with no clear D. The CDR3 spans 13 residues. Germline CDR1 reads SGHVS; CDR2 reads FNYEAQ. V shed 1 base and J shed 4 bases, with 8 bases lying between them. CDR3 DNA sequence: TGTGCCAGCAGCTTAGAGGGCGGATACGAGCAGTACTTC. This codes for CASSLEGGYEQYF.

The chain recombines TRBV6-4 with TRBJ2-3; no clear D gene. With 3 bases removed from V and 0 bases from J, the gap between germline ends came to 4 bases. Germline V gene lookup returns CDR1 MRHNA and CDR2 SNTAGT. This CDR3 has 13 amino acids. DNA of the CDR3: TGTGCCAGCAGTGATTGGAGCACAGATACGCAGTATTTT. Amino acids: CASSDWSTDTQYF.

The chain links TRBV2 to TRBJ2-2; a weak D match, TRBD2 (5 bases). Trimming stripped 4 bases from V and 5 bases from J, with 14 bases between. Germline lookup yields CDR1 SNHLY and CDR2 FYNNEI. The CDR3 totals 15 residues. CDR3 residues: CASSVRREGTGELFF. The CDR3 nucleotides read TGTGCCAGCAGTGTGCGACGGGAAGGAACCGGGGAGCTGTTTTTT.

The CDR3 DNA reads as TGTGCCAGCAGTCAAGACAGGGGTCAGAACACTGAAGCTTTCTTT. This encodes CASSQDRGQNTEAFF. This chain uses TRBV6-5 with TRBJ1-1; 8 bases fit TRBD1. The V and J ends lost 5 bases and 1 base, in that order; junction bases with no gene match: 6. The CDR3 extends over 15 amino acids. Germline CDR1 MNHEY, CDR2 SVGAGI.

The chain joins TRBV15 to TRBJ1-6; 9 bases map to TRBD1. Unmatched junction bases numbered 4, after V lost 4 bases and J lost 6 bases. The CDR3 runs 15 residues. Germline values: CDR1 LNHNV, CDR2 YYDKDF (reference sequence). Written as DNA, the CDR3 is TGTGCCACCAGCATCGACAGGGGGATTAATTCACCCCTCCACTTT. It is translated as CATSIDRGINSPLHF.

The CDR3 DNA sequence: TGTGCCATCAGGGGGGGACAGGGCGACACCGGGGAGCTGTTTTTT. Its protein is CAIRGGQGDTGELFF. The rearrangement uses TRBV10-3 and TRBJ2-2; 9 bases match TRBD1. Germline CDR1 is ENHRY and CDR2 is SYGVKD. With V trimmed by 6 bases and J by 3 bases, 5 bases remained unmatched. The CDR3 consists of 15 residues.

The CDR3 is CASSPTGTGYGYTF. In nucleotides, the CDR3 is TGTGCCAGCAGCCCGACCGGGACGGGCTATGGCTACACCTTC. This sequence joins TRBV7-6 and TRBJ1-2, with D possibly matching TRBD1 (5 bases). CDR3 length: 14 residues. From germline, CDR1 is SGHVS and CDR2 FNYEAQ. The V gene lost 5 bases and the J gene lost 4 bases, with 14 bases spanning the gap. The whole variable domain, remainder taken from reference TRBV7-6 and TRBJ1-2, is GAGVSQSPRYKVTKRGQDVALRCDPISGHVSLYWYRQALGQGPEFLTYFNYEAQQDKSGLPNDRFSAERPEGSISTLTIQRTEQRDSAMYRCASSPTGTGYGYTFGSGTRLTVV.

The chain uses TRBV5-1 and TRBJ2-7; 9 bases align to TRBD1. With 3 bases clipped from V and 2 bases from J, the junction kept 3 bases outside the gene matches. CDR1 and CDR2 from the germline V gene are SGHRS and YFSETQ. CDR3 length: 14 amino acids. The CDR3 here is CASSWGQGAYEQYF. The CDR3, as DNA: TGCGCCAGCAGCTGGGGACAGGGAGCCTACGAGCAGTACTTC.

The V gene is TRBV2, the J gene TRBJ2-7, with a weak D call TRBD2 (5 bases). Trimming pared 6 bases from V and 0 bases from J, leaving 12 bases between. Germline V gene lookup returns CDR1 SNHLY and CDR2 FYNNEI. The CDR3 has 14 residues. DNA of the CDR3: TGTGCCAGCAGCGAATCGGGGAGCTCCTACGAGCAGTACTTC. It yields the protein CASSESGSSYEQYF.

J is TRBJ2-3 and V is TRBV30; 9 bases are shared with TRBD2. The CDR3 is 14 residues long. The germline V gene encodes CDR1 GTSNPN and CDR2 SVGIG (reference sequence). Trimming removed 0 bases from V and 6 bases from J; junction bases left unmatched: 4. CDR3 sequence: CAWSVGTSWDTQYF. The CDR3 bases are TGTGCCTGGAGTGTTGGGACTAGCTGGGATACGCAGTATTTT.

This chain uses TRBV4-1 with TRBJ2-1; 7 positions match TRBD1. CDR3 length: 15 amino acids. The V gene's germline CDR1 is MGHRA and CDR2 YSYEKL. V lost 0 bases and J lost 3; bases outside the gene matches: 2. The chain's CDR3 is CASSQEGTDYNEQFF. The CDR3 DNA sequence: TGCGCCAGCAGCCAAGAAGGGACAGACTACAATGAGCAGTTCTTC.

This clone was seen just once. The J gene is TRBJ1-1, the V gene TRBV6-1, with D perhaps TRBD1 (5 bases). The V gene's germline CDR1 is MNHNS and CDR2 SASEGT. The ends were cut back, 5 bases at V and 2 bases at J, with 12 bases in the middle. The length of the CDR3 is 14 residues. This CDR3 is CASSSGTENTEAFF. The CDR3 DNA follows: TGTGCCAGCAGTTCCGGGACGGAAAACACTGAAGCTTTCTTT.

The chain is built from TRBV7-9 and TRBJ1-6; 9 bases are a match to TRBD1. Per germline, CDR1 SEHNR and CDR2 FQNEAQ (reference sequence). The CDR3 has 15 amino acids. The ends lost 4 bases at V and 6 bases at J; junction bases unmatched: 4. CDR3: CASSSWTGANSPLHF. CDR3 DNA sequence: TGTGCCAGCAGCTCCTGGACAGGGGCTAATTCACCCCTCCACTTT.

The chain joins TRBV5-1 to TRBJ1-3; the D gene is possibly TRBD1 (6 bases). This CDR3 is 15 amino acids long. Germline lookup yields CDR1 SGHRS and CDR2 YFSETQ. V lost 4 bases and J 0 bases, leaving 11 bases between the germline ends. In DNA, the CDR3 is TGCGCCAGCAGCGCCCGGGGGGCCTCTGGAAACACCATATATTTT. Residues: CASSARGASGNTIYF.

The rearrangement uses TRBV7-2 and TRBJ2-7; 8 nucleotides agree with TRBD2. The ends lost 2 bases at V and 2 bases at J; junction bases unmatched: 8. Germline values: CDR1 SGHTA, CDR2 FQGNSA. There are 16 residues in the CDR3. CDR3 protein: CASSLTQTSGAYEQYF. For the CDR3, the DNA is TGTGCCAGCAGCTTAACTCAAACTAGCGGAGCCTACGAGCAGTACTTC. Full variable domain (outside the CDR3, taken from reference TRBV7-2 and TRBJ2-7): GAGVSQSPSNKVTEKGKDVELRCDPISGHTALYWYRQSLGQGLEFLIYFQGNSAPDKSGLPSDRFSAERTGGSVSTLTIQRTQQEDSAVYLCASSLTQTSGAYEQYFGPGTRLTVT.

This clone was seen only once. This chain connects TRBV6-6 to TRBJ2-2; no clear D gene. The CDR3 is made up of 14 amino acids. Germline-derived CDR1 and CDR2 are MNHNY and SVGAGI (reference sequence). Trimming shortened V by 5 bases and J by 5 bases, and 12 bases separated the two germline ends. The CDR3 region has the DNA TGTGCCAGCAGTCCCACAACCGATACCGGGGAGCTGTTTTTT. Translating it yields CASSPTTDTGELFF.

This clone appeared once. V is TRBV5-1 and J is TRBJ2-3, with D maybe TRBD2 (5 bases). CDR3 length: 17 residues. V was shortened by 1 base and J by 2 bases, with 17 bases between the two germline ends. The germline V gene has CDR1 SGHRS and CDR2 YFSETQ. The CDR3 reads CASSLHDRGFSTDTQYF. As DNA, the CDR3 is TGCGCCAGCAGCTTGCACGACCGGGGTTTTTCCACAGATACGCAGTATTTT.

This clone was counted only a few times. This CDR3 is CASSSTLGGYTF. The CDR3 DNA is TGTGCCAGCAGCTCCACCCTGGGGGGCTACACCTTC. V is TRBV13 and J is TRBJ1-2, with no clear D. Trimming took 4 bases from V and 8 from J, leaving 11 bases between them. The CDR3 spans 12 residues. Germline V lookup: CDR1 PRHDT, CDR2 FYEKMQ (reference sequence).

CDR3 DNA sequence: TGTGCCAGCAGCCAAGAGAAACGGGGGAATTATGGCTACACCTTC. This sequence encodes CASSQEKRGNYGYTF. The gene calls are TRBV4-2 and TRBJ1-2; TRBD1 might be the D (5 bases). V was clipped by 0 bases and J by 5 bases, with 13 bases between them. The CDR3 length is 15 residues. The germline gives CDR1 LGHNA, CDR2 YNFKEQ.

The V gene is TRBV4-1, the J gene TRBJ1-2; 7 bases map to TRBD1. Trimming took 4 bases from V and 9 from J; bases not matched to a gene: 11. The CDR3 consists of 14 residues. CDR1 and CDR2 (germline): MGHRA, YSYEKL. The CDR3 region has the DNA TGCGCCAGCAGCCGTTCCGAGGGGGCGGGGAGCTACACCTTC. Amino acids: CASSRSEGAGSYTF.